This T cell receptor (beta chain) derives from a study of blood T cell repertoires in COVID-19. Study background: There were acute and convalescent COVID-19 samples, and they came from the United States, Italy and Spain. PBMCs, B-cell-depleted T cells, or T cells provided the cDNA or gDNA that made up the material.

This clone was seen more than once but under ten times. The CDR3 totals 16 residues. The trim removed 2 bases at V and 7 bases at J, leaving 6 bases unmatched. Germline loops: CDR1 SGHNT, CDR2 YYREEE (reference sequence). Recruited during active infection, patients (from Seattle) were subsequently followed longitudinally. Assay: immunoSEQ multiplex PCR; the TCRdb copy retains only in-frame clones and omits some. The sample lists 250,000 to 350,000 clones, around 84% occurring once. The chain joins TRBV5-4 to TRBJ2-3, with 14 bases that match TRBD2. This sequence was found in a human donor with COVID-19, enrolled during active disease. The donor label of this sample is uncertain. Sequencing input: peripheral blood. The chain's CDR3 is CASSLAGLAGGHTQYF. DNA for the CDR3: TGTGCCAGCAGCTTAGCAGGACTAGCGGGAGGACATACGCAGTATTTT.